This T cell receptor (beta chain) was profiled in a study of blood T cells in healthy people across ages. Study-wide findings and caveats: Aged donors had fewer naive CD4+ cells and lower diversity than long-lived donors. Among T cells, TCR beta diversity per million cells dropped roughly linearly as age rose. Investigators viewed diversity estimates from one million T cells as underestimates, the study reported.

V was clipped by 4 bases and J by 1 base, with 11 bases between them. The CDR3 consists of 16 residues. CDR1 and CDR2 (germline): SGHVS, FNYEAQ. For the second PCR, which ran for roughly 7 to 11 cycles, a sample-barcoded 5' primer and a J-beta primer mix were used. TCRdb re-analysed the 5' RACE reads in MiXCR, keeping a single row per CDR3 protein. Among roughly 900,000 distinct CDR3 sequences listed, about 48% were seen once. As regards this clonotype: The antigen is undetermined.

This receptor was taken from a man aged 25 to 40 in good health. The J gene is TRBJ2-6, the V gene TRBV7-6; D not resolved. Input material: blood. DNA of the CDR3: TGTGCCAGCAGCTCCACCTCCGGGTCTGGGGCCAACGTCCTGACTTTC. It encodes CASSSTSGSGANVLTF.